Listed below are T cell receptor beta chains from one sample, sequenced in a study of CD8 T cells in ankylosing spondylitis. TCRdb re-derived calls from the 5' RACE reads in MiXCR, one entry per CDR3 protein. The sample records more than 600,000 distinct CDR3 sequences, around 19% being singletons. Sequenced input: blood, either unsorted or a sorted T cell fraction (not recorded which). These receptors originate from a male donor with ankylosing spondylitis. Both conserved end residues are part of each CDR3. Each record gives: clone size, J gene, D gene, V gene, CDR3 protein, CDR3 DNA. The D gene is left open where the match is weak. Clone size is stated in some rows and not others, as once, few, many or a class when expanded.

>.|TRBJ1-4|.|TRBV12-3/TRBV12-4
CASSSQGSGKLFF
TGTGCCAGCAGTTCCCAGGGGTCCGGGAAACTGTTTTTT
>few|TRBJ2-1|TRBD2|TRBV5-5
CASSLLGGSSVYNEQFF
TGTGCCAGCAGCTTGTTGGGAGGGTCTAGCGTCTACAATGAGCAGTTCTTC
>many|TRBJ2-1|TRBD2|TRBV12-3/TRBV12-4
CASSFNPSGRDEQFF
TGTGCCAGCAGTTTCAACCCTAGCGGGAGGGATGAGCAGTTCTTC
>.|TRBJ2-7|.|TRBV20-1
CSARDQVGTAYEQYF
TGCAGTGCTAGAGATCAAGTAGGGACCGCCTACGAGCAGTACTTC
>few|TRBJ2-1|TRBD2|TRBV7-9
CASSSPSGVYNEQFF
TGTGCCAGCAGCAGCCCTAGCGGGGTGTACAATGAGCAGTTCTTC
>.|TRBJ2-1|TRBD2|TRBV13
CASSPGGRADYDEQFF
TGTGCCAGCAGCCCCGGGGGGAGGGCCGACTACGATGAGCAGTTCTTC
>.|TRBJ2-3|TRBD2|TRBV5-1
CASSPGLALLADTQYF
TGCGCCAGCAGCCCCGGACTAGCCCTCCTTGCAGATACGCAGTATTTT
>few|TRBJ1-4|.|TRBV4-3
CASSQDPGRQVEKLFF
TGCGCCAGCAGCCAAGATCCGGGCCGCCAGGTCGAAAAACTGTTTTTT
>.|TRBJ1-1|.|TRBV2
CASSGGGPTEAFF
TGTGCCAGCAGTGGTGGAGGGCCGACTGAAGCTTTCTTT
>few|TRBJ1-5|.|TRBV20-1
CSASRTVYSNQPQHF
TGCAGTGCTAGTCGGACGGTCTATAGCAATCAGCCCCAGCATTTT
>.|TRBJ2-1|.|TRBV12-3/TRBV12-4
CASSPRGGLFYNEQFF
TGTGCCAGCAGCCCGAGGGGGGGGCTTTTCTACAATGAGCAGTTCTTC
>few|TRBJ2-5|.|TRBV5-6
CASSLGRLETQYF
TGTGCCAGCAGCTTGGGCAGACTAGAGACCCAGTACTTC
>few|TRBJ2-2|.|TRBV5-1
CASSLAESYTGELFF
TGCGCCAGCAGCTTGGCCGAGTCCTACACCGGGGAGCTGTTTTTT
>.|TRBJ2-7|TRBD1|TRBV6-5
CASSYPADRGLGYEQYF
TGTGCCAGCAGTTATCCGGCCGACAGGGGGCTAGGCTACGAGCAGTACTTC
>.|TRBJ2-7|TRBD2|TRBV5-1
CASSGGLEEPEQYF
TGCGCCAGCAGCGGAGGACTAGAGGAGCCCGAGCAGTACTTC
>few|TRBJ1-5|TRBD1|TRBV3-1
CASSRGDRGSNQPQHF
TGTGCCAGCAGCCGAGGAGACAGGGGATCAAATCAGCCCCAGCATTTT
>.|TRBJ2-1|.|TRBV10-1
CASSESGSNNEQFF
TGCGCCAGCAGTGAGTCGGGGTCCAACAATGAGCAGTTCTTC
>.|TRBJ2-1|.|TRBV2
CASGMDSQNEQFF
TGTGCCAGCGGGATGGACAGCCAGAATGAGCAGTTCTTC
>.|TRBJ1-5|TRBD1|TRBV6-1
CASRDRAESNQPQHF
TGTGCCAGCAGAGACAGGGCGGAAAGCAATCAGCCCCAGCATTTT
>many|TRBJ2-1|TRBD2|TRBV5-5
CASSFSSVGDYYNEQFF
TGTGCCAGCAGCTTCTCGAGTGTCGGGGACTACTACAATGAGCAGTTCTTC
>few|TRBJ1-4|TRBD1|TRBV20-1
CSARPGTGFDEKLFF
TGCAGTGCCCGCCCCGGGACAGGGTTCGATGAAAAACTGTTTTTT
>.|TRBJ2-3|.|TRBV7-2
CASFRLGDCTDTQYF
TGTGCCAGCTTTCGGTTAGGGGACTGCACAGATACGCAGTATTTT
>few|TRBJ2-2|TRBD1|TRBV12-3/TRBV12-4
CASSPLGQVTTGELFF
TGTGCCAGCAGCCCCCTAGGACAGGTGACCACCGGGGAGCTGTTTTTT
>few|TRBJ2-7|TRBD1|TRBV3-1
CASSQELQGAYEQYF
TGTGCCAGCAGCCAAGAATTACAGGGGGCCTACGAGCAGTACTTC
>few|TRBJ2-7|TRBD2|TRBV3-1
CASSQGAGGPLQGQYF
TGTGCCAGCAGCCAAGGAGCGGGAGGCCCTCTTCAAGGGCAGTACTTC
>.|TRBJ2-2|.|TRBV5-5
CASSLALGVTGELFF
TGTGCCAGCAGCTTGGCTCTAGGGGTCACCGGGGAGCTGTTTTTT
>.|TRBJ1-1|TRBD1|TRBV12-3/TRBV12-4
CASSLVWGQGFEAFF
TGTGCCAGCAGTTTAGTATGGGGACAGGGGTTTGAAGCTTTCTTT
>.|TRBJ1-2|.|TRBV20-1
CSAGGSYYGYTF
TGCAGTGCCGGCGGGAGTTACTATGGCTACACCTTC
>.|TRBJ1-2|TRBD1|TRBV29-1
CSVTRGQGGYTF
TGCAGCGTTACCAGGGGGCAGGGTGGCTACACCTTC
>.|TRBJ2-1|.|TRBV12-3/TRBV12-4
CASTTRGRGANEQFF
TGTGCCAGCACCACCCGTGGCAGGGGGGCGAATGAGCAGTTCTTC
>few|TRBJ1-5|.|TRBV10-3
CAISDGQGGEQPQHF
TGTGCCATCAGTGATGGCCAGGGAGGAGAGCAGCCCCAGCATTTT
>.|TRBJ2-1|.|TRBV29-1
CSFGSSYNEQFF
TGCAGCTTCGGGAGTTCCTACAATGAGCAGTTCTTC
>few|TRBJ2-1|.|TRBV27
CASRRGGSSYNEQFF
TGTGCCAGCAGGAGGGGGGGGAGCTCCTACAATGAGCAGTTCTTC
>.|TRBJ2-7|TRBD1|TRBV2
CASNPGQVRYEQYF
TGTGCCAGCAATCCGGGACAGGTTAGATACGAGCAGTACTTC
>few|TRBJ2-1|TRBD1|TRBV10-3
CAIFRTGGSSYNEQFF
TGTGCCATCTTCCGGACAGGGGGGAGCTCCTACAATGAGCAGTTCTTC
>.|TRBJ2-7|TRBD1|TRBV7-2
CASSPRGQVTYEQYF
TGTGCCAGCAGTCCTCGGGGACAGGTCACCTACGAGCAGTACTTC
>many|TRBJ1-6|.|TRBV12-3/TRBV12-4
CASSYGDGNSPLHF
TGTGCCAGCAGTTACGGGGACGGGAATTCACCCCTCCACTTT
>.|TRBJ2-1|TRBD1|TRBV27
CASSSRQGLAFNEQFF
TGTGCCAGCAGTTCACGACAGGGGCTAGCGTTCAATGAGCAGTTCTTC